The present entry profiles one TCR beta chain with its context. The source of the sample is a study of blood T cell repertoires in COVID-19. Study in general: Whether acute or convalescent, the COVID-19 samples came from the United States, Italy and Spain. Nucleic acid was either cDNA or gDNA, and it came from T cells, B-cell-depleted T cells, or PBMCs.

CDR1 and CDR2 (germline): MDHEN, SYDVKM. The CDR3 has 12 residues. Trimming at V came to 7 bases and at J to 5 bases, leaving 3 bases not matched to a gene. Per the study methods: The authors estimated nucleated cell counts from reference gene primer amplification. Sequencing used immunoSEQ multiplex PCR; TCRdb keeps in-frame clones, though not all of them. The V and J calls and the clone size are those of that table, but D and trimming were determined from the DNA. The data show 6,500 to 8,500 clones, 70% to 75% seen once. The sequenced material came from peripheral blood. This receptor was obtained from a human donor in a cohort sampled during active COVID-19. The chain joins TRBV28 to TRBJ2-7, with TRBD1 identical over 9 bases. The CDR3 reads CASTDRGNEQYF. CDR3 bases: TGTGCCAGCACCGACAGGGGGAACGAGCAGTACTTC.